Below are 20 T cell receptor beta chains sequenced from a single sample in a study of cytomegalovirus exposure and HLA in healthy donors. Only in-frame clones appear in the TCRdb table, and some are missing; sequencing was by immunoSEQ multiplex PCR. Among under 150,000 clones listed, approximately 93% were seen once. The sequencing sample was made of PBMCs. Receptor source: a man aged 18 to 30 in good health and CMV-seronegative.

DNA for the CDR3: TGTGCCAGCGGAACCTTGGGACAGGCGGGAACTGAAGCTTTCTTT. Residues: CASGTLGQAGTEAFF. The genes are TRBV7-9 and TRBJ1-1; 8 bases match TRBD1. The CDR3 sequence is 15 residues long. Germline V lookup: CDR1 SEHNR, CDR2 FQNEAQ (reference sequence). The V and J ends lost 8 bases and 5 bases, in that order; junction bases with no gene match: 13.

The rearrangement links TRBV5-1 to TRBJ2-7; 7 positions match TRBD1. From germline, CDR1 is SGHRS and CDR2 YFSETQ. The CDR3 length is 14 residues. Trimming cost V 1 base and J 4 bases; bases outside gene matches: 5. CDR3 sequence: CASSLTTGVYEQYF. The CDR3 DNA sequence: TGCGCCAGCAGCTTGACCACAGGGGTGTACGAGCAGTACTTC. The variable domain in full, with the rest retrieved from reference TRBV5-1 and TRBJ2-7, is KAGVTQTPRYLIKTRGQQVTLSCSPISGHRSVSWYQQTPGQGLQFLFEYFSETQRNKGNFPGRFSGRQFSNSRSEMNVSTLELGDSALYLCASSLTTGVYEQYFGPGTRLTVT.

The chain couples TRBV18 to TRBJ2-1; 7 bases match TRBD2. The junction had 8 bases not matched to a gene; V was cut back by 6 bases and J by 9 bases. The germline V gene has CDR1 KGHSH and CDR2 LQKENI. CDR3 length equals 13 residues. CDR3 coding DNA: TGTGCCAGCTCCAGTGAAGCGGGGAGTGAGCAGTTCTTC. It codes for CASSSEAGSEQFF.

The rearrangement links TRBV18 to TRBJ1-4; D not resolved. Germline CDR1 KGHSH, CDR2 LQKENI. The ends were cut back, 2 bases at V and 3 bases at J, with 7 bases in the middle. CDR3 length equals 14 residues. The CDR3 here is CASSPSGANEKLFF. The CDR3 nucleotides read TGTGCCAGCTCACCATCCGGGGCTAATGAAAAACTGTTTTTT.

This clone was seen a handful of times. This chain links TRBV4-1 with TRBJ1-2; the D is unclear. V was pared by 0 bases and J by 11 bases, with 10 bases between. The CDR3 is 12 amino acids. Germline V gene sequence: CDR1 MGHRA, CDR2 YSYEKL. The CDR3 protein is CASSQDGSGYTF. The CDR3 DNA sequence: TGCGCCAGCAGCCAAGATGGGAGTGGGTACACCTTC.

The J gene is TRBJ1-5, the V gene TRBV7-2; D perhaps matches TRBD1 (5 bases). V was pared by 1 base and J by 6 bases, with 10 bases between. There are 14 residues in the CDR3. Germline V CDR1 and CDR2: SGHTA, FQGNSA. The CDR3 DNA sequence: TGTGCCAGCAGCTTAGATCAGGGCGCTCAGCCCCAGCATTTT. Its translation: CASSLDQGAQPQHF.

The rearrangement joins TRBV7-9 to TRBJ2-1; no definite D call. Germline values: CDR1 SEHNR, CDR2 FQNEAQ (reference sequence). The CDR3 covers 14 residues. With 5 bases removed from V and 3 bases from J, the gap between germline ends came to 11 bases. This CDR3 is CASSPRTVYNEQFF. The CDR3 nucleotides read TGTGCCAGCAGCCCCCGAACAGTCTACAATGAGCAGTTCTTC. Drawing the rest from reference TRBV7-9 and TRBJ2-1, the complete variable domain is DTGVSQNPRHKITKRGQNVTFRCDPISEHNRLYWYRQTLGQGPEFLTYFQNEAQLEKSRLLSDRFSAERPKGSFSTLEIQRTEQGDSAMYLCASSPRTVYNEQFFGPGTRLTVL.

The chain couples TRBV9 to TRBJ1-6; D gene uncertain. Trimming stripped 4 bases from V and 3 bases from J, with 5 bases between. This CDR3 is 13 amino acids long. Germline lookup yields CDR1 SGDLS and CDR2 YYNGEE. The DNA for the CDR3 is TGTGCCAGCAGCCCCAACTATAATTCACCCCTCCACTTT. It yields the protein CASSPNYNSPLHF.

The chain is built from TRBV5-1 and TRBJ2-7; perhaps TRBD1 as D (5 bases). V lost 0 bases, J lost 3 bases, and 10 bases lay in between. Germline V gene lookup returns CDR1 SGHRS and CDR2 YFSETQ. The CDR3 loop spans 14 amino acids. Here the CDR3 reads CASSLAPGNYEQYV. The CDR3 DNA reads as TGCGCCAGCAGCTTGGCCCCAGGGAACTACGAGCAGTACGTC.

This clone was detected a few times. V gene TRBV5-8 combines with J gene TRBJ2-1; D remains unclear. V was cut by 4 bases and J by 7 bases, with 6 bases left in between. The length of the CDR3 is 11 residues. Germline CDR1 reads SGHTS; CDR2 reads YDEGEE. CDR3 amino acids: CASSLNNEQFF. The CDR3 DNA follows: TGTGCCAGCAGCCTAAATAATGAGCAGTTCTTC.

CDR3 bases: TGTGCCAGCAGACCCACCCTCGGGGCAGCGGGTGTTGCCACCTTC. It codes for CASRPTLGAAGVATF. V usage is TRBV11-2 and J usage is TRBJ1-2, with D perhaps TRBD1 (5 bases). The CDR3 length is 15 residues. The V gene lost 6 bases and the J gene lost 13 bases, with 27 bases spanning the gap. Germline assignment: CDR1 SGHAT and CDR2 FQNNGV.

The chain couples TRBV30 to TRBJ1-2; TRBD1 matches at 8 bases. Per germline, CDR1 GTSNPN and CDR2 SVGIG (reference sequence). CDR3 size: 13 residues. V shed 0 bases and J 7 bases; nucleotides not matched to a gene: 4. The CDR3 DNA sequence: TGTGCCTGGAGTGTCGCAGGGGGCTTTGGCTACACCTTC. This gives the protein CAWSVAGGFGYTF. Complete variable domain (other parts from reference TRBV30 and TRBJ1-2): SQTIHQWPATLVQPVGSPLSLECTVEGTSNPNLYWYRQAAGRGLQLLFYSVGIGQISSEVPQNLSASRPQDRQFILSSKKLLLSDSGFYLCAWSVAGGFGYTFGSGTRLTVV.

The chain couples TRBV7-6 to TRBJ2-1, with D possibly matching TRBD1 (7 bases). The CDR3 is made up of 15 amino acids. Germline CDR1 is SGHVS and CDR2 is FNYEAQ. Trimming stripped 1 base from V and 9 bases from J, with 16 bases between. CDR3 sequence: CASSLGGVGGGEQFF. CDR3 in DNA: TGTGCCAGCAGCTTAGGGGGGGTAGGGGGCGGTGAGCAGTTCTTC. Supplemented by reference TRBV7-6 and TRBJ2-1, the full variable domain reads GAGVSQSPRYKVTKRGQDVALRCDPISGHVSLYWYRQALGQGPEFLTYFNYEAQQDKSGLPNDRFSAERPEGSISTLTIQRTEQRDSAMYRCASSLGGVGGGEQFFGPGTRLTVL.

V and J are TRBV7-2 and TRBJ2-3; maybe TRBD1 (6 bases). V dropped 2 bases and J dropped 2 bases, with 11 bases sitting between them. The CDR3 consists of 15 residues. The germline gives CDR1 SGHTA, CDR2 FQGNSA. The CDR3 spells CASSLSGTITDTQYF. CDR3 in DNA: TGTGCCAGCAGCTTATCGGGGACAATCACAGATACGCAGTATTTT.

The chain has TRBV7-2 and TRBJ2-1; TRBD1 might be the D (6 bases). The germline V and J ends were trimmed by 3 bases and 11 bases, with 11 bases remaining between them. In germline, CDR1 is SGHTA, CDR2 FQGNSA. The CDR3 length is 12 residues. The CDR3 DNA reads TGTGCCAGCAGCTTTTCCCAGGGGAAGCAGTTCTTC. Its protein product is CASSFSQGKQFF.

CDR3 DNA: TGTGCCAGTAGTGCACAAGCCGGGGAGCTGTTTTTT. Translated, it gives CASSAQAGELFF. The V and J genes are TRBV19 and TRBJ2-2, with D uncertain. Trimming removed 5 bases from V and 6 bases from J, with 7 bases in between. The length of the CDR3 is 12 residues. Germline-derived CDR1 and CDR2 are LNHDA and SQIVND (reference sequence).

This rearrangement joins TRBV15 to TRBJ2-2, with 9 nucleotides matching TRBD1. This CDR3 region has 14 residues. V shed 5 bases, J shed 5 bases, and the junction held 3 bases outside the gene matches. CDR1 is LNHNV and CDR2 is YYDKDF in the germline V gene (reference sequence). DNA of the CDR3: TGTGCCACCAGCCGGGACAGGGAGACCGGGGAGCTGTTTTTT. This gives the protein CATSRDRETGELFF. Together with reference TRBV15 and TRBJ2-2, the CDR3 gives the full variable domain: DAMVIQNPRYQVTQFGKPVTLSCSQTLNHNVMYWYQQKSSQAPKLLFHYYDKDFNNEADTPDNFQSRRPNTSFCFLDIRSPGLGDTAMYLCATSRDRETGELFFGEGSRLTVL.

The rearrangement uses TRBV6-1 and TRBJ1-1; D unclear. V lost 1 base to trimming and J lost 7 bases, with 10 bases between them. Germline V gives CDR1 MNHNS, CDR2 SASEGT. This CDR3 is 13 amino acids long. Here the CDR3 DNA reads TGTGCCAGCAGTGAAGTTGGAGGTGGTGAAGCTTTCTTT. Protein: CASSEVGGGEAFF.

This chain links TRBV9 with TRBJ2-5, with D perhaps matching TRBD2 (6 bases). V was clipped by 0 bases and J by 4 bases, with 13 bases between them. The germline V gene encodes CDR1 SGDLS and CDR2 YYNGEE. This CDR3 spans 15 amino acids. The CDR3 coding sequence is TGTGCCAGCAGCGTAGCCGGGAGCTGGGGAGAGACCCAGTACTTC. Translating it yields CASSVAGSWGETQYF. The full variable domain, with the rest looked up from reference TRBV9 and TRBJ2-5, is DSGVTQTPKHLITATGQRVTLRCSPRSGDLSVYWYQQSLDQGLQFLIQYYNGEERAKGNILERFSAQQFPDLHSELNLSSLELGDSALYFCASSVAGSWGETQYFGPGTRLLVL.

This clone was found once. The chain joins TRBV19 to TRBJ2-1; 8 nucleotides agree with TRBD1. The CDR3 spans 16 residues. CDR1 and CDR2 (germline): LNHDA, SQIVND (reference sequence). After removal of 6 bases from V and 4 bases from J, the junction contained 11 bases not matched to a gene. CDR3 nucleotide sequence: TGTGCCAGTAGCCCCGGGACAGGTGGCGGATACAATGAGCAGTTCTTC. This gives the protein CASSPGTGGGYNEQFF.